This TCR beta chain was retrieved from a study of B cell selection in AIRE deficiency. The assay was immunoSEQ multiplex PCR, and TCRdb's table has in-frame clones only and misses some. The sample holds fewer than 30,000 clones; nearly 98% are singletons and the top ten take approximately 0.22%. CD4+CD127+ cells were sorted as the conventional CD4 T cells. Material: conventional CD4+ T cells sorted from PBMCs. The origin of this receptor is a human donor with AIRE deficiency.

The CDR3 reads CASSEAPAGGPGDTQYF. CDR3 DNA sequence: TGTGCCAGCAGTGAAGCGCCGGCGGGAGGGCCGGGAGATACGCAGTATTTT. The chain has TRBV6-1 and TRBJ2-3, with 9 positions matching TRBD2. After removal of 0 bases from V and 5 bases from J, the junction contained 9 bases not matched to a gene. Germline CDR1 and CDR2: MNHNS and SASEGT. The CDR3 contains 17 residues.